This T cell receptor (beta chain) was sequenced during a study of T-cell memory formation after mild COVID-19. This clonotype was recorded at least ten times. Trimming cost V 0 bases and J 9 bases, with 5 bases left between them. Germline loops: CDR1 SGDLS, CDR2 YYNGEE. The CDR3 runs to 11 residues. A single record per CDR3 protein comes from TCRdb applying MiXCR to the 5' RACE reads. Here the sample spans roughly 200,000 distinct CDR3 sequences, just over 9.5% being singletons. The sequence derives from a man younger than 35 who had mild COVID-19 (a few samples of this study predate the infection). Cell type and time point are not known. This chain connects TRBV9 to TRBJ2-3, with no clear D. Sequenced: PBMCs or a T cell subset sorted from them (not recorded which). CDR3 amino acids: CASSVVGTQYF. CDR3 bases: TGTGCCAGCAGCGTAGTAGGAACGCAGTATTTT.